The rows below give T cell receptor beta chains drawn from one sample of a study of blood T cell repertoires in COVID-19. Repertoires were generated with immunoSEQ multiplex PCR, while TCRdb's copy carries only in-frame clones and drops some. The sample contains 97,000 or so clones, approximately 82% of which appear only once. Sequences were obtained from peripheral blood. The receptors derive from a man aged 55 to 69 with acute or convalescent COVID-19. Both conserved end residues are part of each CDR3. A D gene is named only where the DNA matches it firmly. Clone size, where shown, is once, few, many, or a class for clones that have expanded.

DNA: TGTGCCAGCAGCGTAGGGCGGGGGGCCAAAAACATTCAGTACTTC; CDR3: CASSVGRGAKNIQYF; length: 15; V: TRBV9; size: .; J: TRBJ2-4; D: TRBD2
DNA: TGTGCCAGCAGTTTGATGGGGGCTGTTAACCTTGGCTACACCTTC; CDR3: CASSLMGAVNLGYTF; length: 15; V: TRBV27; size: .; J: TRBJ1-2; D: .
DNA: TGTGCCAGCAGCATTAACCCAATCTATAGCTCCTACAATGAGCAGTTCTTC; CDR3: CASSINPIYSSYNEQFF; length: 17; V: TRBV7-9; size: .; J: TRBJ2-1; D: .
DNA: TGTGCCAGCAGCTTACGACAGGGATTCACAGATACGCAGTATTTT; CDR3: CASSLRQGFTDTQYF; length: 15; V: TRBV7-6; size: .; J: TRBJ2-3; D: TRBD1
DNA: TGTGCCATGGGAAAGGCACAGGGAGCTTATGGCTACACCTTC; CDR3: CAMGKAQGAYGYTF; length: 14; V: TRBV6-5; size: .; J: TRBJ1-2; D: .
DNA: TGTGCCAGCAGCCAAGGGACAGCGAACACTGAAGCTTTCTTT; CDR3: CASSQGTANTEAFF; length: 14; V: TRBV6-6; size: .; J: TRBJ1-1; D: TRBD1
DNA: TGTGCCAGCAGTGAATACAGGGGAAGCAATCAGCCCCAGCATTTT; CDR3: CASSEYRGSNQPQHF; length: 15; V: TRBV6-1; size: .; J: TRBJ1-5; D: TRBD1
DNA: TGTGCCAGCAGAAAACAGGGGAACACCTATGGCTACACCTTC; CDR3: CASRKQGNTYGYTF; length: 14; V: TRBV6-1; size: many; J: TRBJ1-2; D: TRBD1
DNA: TGTGCCAGCAGTGAAGAAACAGGTTCCTATGGCTACACCTTC; CDR3: CASSEETGSYGYTF; length: 14; V: TRBV2; size: few; J: TRBJ1-2; D: .
DNA: TGTGCCAGTAGTATCGGACAGGGGGCACGTCAGCCCCAGCATTTT; CDR3: CASSIGQGARQPQHF; length: 15; V: TRBV19; size: .; J: TRBJ1-5; D: TRBD1
DNA: TGTGCCAGCAGCCCTGTACTAGCGGGAGCCGGGGAGCTGTTTTTT; CDR3: CASSPVLAGAGELFF; length: 15; V: TRBV7-6; size: .; J: TRBJ2-2; D: TRBD2
DNA: TGCGCCAGCAGCCTAGACAGGGACTCTGGAAACACCATATATTTT; CDR3: CASSLDRDSGNTIYF; length: 15; V: TRBV5-1; size: once; J: TRBJ1-3; D: TRBD1
DNA: TGTGCCAGCAGCTTAGATCCGGGGTTAGTCGCTGAAGCTTTCTTT; CDR3: CASSLDPGLVAEAFF; length: 15; V: TRBV11-2; size: .; J: TRBJ1-1; D: .
DNA: TGTGCCAGCGCGGCCGGGGAGACCCAGTACTTC; CDR3: CASAAGETQYF; length: 11; V: TRBV9; size: .; J: TRBJ2-5; D: .
DNA: TGTGCCAGCAGCTTGGCCGGCAGGGAAAGCTCTGGGGCCAACGTCCTGACTTTC; CDR3: CASSLAGRESSGANVLTF; length: 18; V: TRBV5-7; size: .; J: TRBJ2-6; D: .
DNA: TGCGCCAGCAGCTCGGCGGGACTTAGTGGAGATACGCAGTATTTT; CDR3: CASSSAGLSGDTQYF; length: 15; V: TRBV5-1; size: .; J: TRBJ2-3; D: .
DNA: TGTGCCAGTAGTCCTGACAGGGCCTTCTCTGGGGCCAACGTCCTGACTTTC; CDR3: CASSPDRAFSGANVLTF; length: 17; V: TRBV19; size: .; J: TRBJ2-6; D: TRBD1
DNA: TGTGCCAGCAGTTTAAACGGGGATACGCAGTATTTT; CDR3: CASSLNGDTQYF; length: 12; V: TRBV28; size: .; J: TRBJ2-3; D: .
DNA: TGCGCCAGCAGCCTCGAGACAGGGGGTAATTCACCCCTCCACTTT; CDR3: CASSLETGGNSPLHF; length: 15; V: TRBV10-2; size: .; J: TRBJ1-6; D: TRBD1
DNA: TGTGCCAGCAGTGACAGGGGCGGGTGGGATACGCAGTATTTT; CDR3: CASSDRGGWDTQYF; length: 14; V: TRBV6-1; size: .; J: TRBJ2-3; D: .
DNA: TGTGCCAGCAGTTACTCTTTAGCGGGGTCCTACAATGAGCAGTTCTTC; CDR3: CASSYSLAGSYNEQFF; length: 16; V: TRBV6-5; size: .; J: TRBJ2-1; D: TRBD2
DNA: TGTGCCAGCAGCTTATTGCAGGGGGGTAACACTGAAGCTTTCTTT; CDR3: CASSLLQGGNTEAFF; length: 15; V: TRBV7-9; size: .; J: TRBJ1-1; D: TRBD1
DNA: TGTGCCAGCAGCCGGGTGACGGGTCTGCGGTACACTGAAGCTTTCTTT; CDR3: CASSRVTGLRYTEAFF; length: 16; V: TRBV5-4; size: few; J: TRBJ1-1; D: .
DNA: TGTGCCAGCAGCCTGGGACTGCTTTATGGCTACACCTTC; CDR3: CASSLGLLYGYTF; length: 13; V: TRBV7-9; size: .; J: TRBJ1-2; D: .
DNA: TGTGCCTGGAGTCAGGCAGGGGCCCAGCGCCAGCATTTT; CDR3: CAWSQAGAQRQHF; length: 13; V: TRBV30; size: once; J: TRBJ1-5; D: .
DNA: TGTGCCAGCACCCTGGGGGGGGACACTGAAGCTTTCTTT; CDR3: CASTLGGDTEAFF; length: 13; V: TRBV7-9; size: .; J: TRBJ1-1; D: .
DNA: TGTGCCAGCAGGAGCACAGGGGGGCCTGAAGCTTTCTTT; CDR3: CASRSTGGPEAFF; length: 13; V: TRBV7-9; size: .; J: TRBJ1-1; D: TRBD1
DNA: TGTGCCAGCAGCTTAGGGGGAGTGGGGGAGCTGTTTTTT; CDR3: CASSLGGVGELFF; length: 13; V: TRBV11-2; size: .; J: TRBJ2-2; D: .
DNA: TGTGCCAGCAGCTTTAGCGGGAGCGCCTACAATGAGCAGTTCTTC; CDR3: CASSFSGSAYNEQFF; length: 15; V: TRBV11-3; size: .; J: TRBJ2-1; D: TRBD2
DNA: TGTGCCAGCAGCCCCAAAACGCCGGGACAGGGGGGGGAGACCCAGTACTTC; CDR3: CASSPKTPGQGGETQYF; length: 17; V: TRBV2; size: .; J: TRBJ2-5; D: TRBD1
DNA: TGCGCCAGCAGCCAGTATAGCGGGAGGGGTACTAGCACAGATACGCAGTATTTT; CDR3: CASSQYSGRGTSTDTQYF; length: 18; V: TRBV4-1; size: .; J: TRBJ2-3; D: TRBD2
DNA: TGCGCCAGCACCCCTGGAGTCAGGGGAGGGAATTCACCCCTCCACTTT; CDR3: CASTPGVRGGNSPLHF; length: 16; V: TRBV5-1; size: .; J: TRBJ1-6; D: .
DNA: TGTGCCAGCAGCCTGGGGCGTGAGCAGTTCTTC; CDR3: CASSLGREQFF; length: 11; V: TRBV11-3; size: .; J: TRBJ2-1; D: .
DNA: TGTGCCAGTAGTATTGGCCGGGAAGAGAGGCAGTTCTTC; CDR3: CASSIGREERQFF; length: 13; V: TRBV19; size: few; J: TRBJ2-1; D: .
DNA: TGTGCCAGCAGCCGCTTCTCCGAAACTCCCGGGGAGCTGTTTTTT; CDR3: CASSRFSETPGELFF; length: 15; V: TRBV5-5; size: .; J: TRBJ2-2; D: .
DNA: TGTGCCAGCAGTTACTGGGGGGGACGGATGAACACTGAAGCTTTCTTT; CDR3: CASSYWGGRMNTEAFF; length: 16; V: TRBV6-5; size: .; J: TRBJ1-1; D: .
DNA: TGCGCCAGCAGCCAAGCGGAGGCCTCAGAATGGGAAAAACTGTTTTTT; CDR3: CASSQAEASEWEKLFF; length: 16; V: TRBV4-1; size: .; J: TRBJ1-4; D: .
DNA: TGTGCCAGCAGCCGAGGTGGGGACAGGGCGTACGAGCAGTACTTC; CDR3: CASSRGGDRAYEQYF; length: 15; V: TRBV3-1/TRBV3-2; size: .; J: TRBJ2-7; D: TRBD1
DNA: TGTGCCAGCAGTGAAAGGGGTCCTTTCTGGGGCTACACCTTC; CDR3: CASSERGPFWGYTF; length: 14; V: TRBV6-1; size: .; J: TRBJ1-2; D: .
DNA: TGTGCCAGCAGCCACAACCGTGGGGGGACCAGCGCTTTCTTT; CDR3: CASSHNRGGTSAFF; length: 14; V: TRBV5-5; size: .; J: TRBJ1-1; D: .
DNA: TGTGCCAGCAGCTGGGGGGTCTCCTACAATGAGCAGTTCTTC; CDR3: CASSWGVSYNEQFF; length: 14; V: TRBV2; size: .; J: TRBJ2-1; D: .
DNA: TGCAGCGTTAGGGACAGCGTTGGGTCGGTCCACTTT; CDR3: CSVRDSVGSVHF; length: 12; V: TRBV29-1; size: .; J: TRBJ1-6; D: TRBD1
DNA: TGTGCCAGCAGTTTATCAGGGGGCGAAGCTTTCTTT; CDR3: CASSLSGGEAFF; length: 12; V: TRBV12-3/TRBV12-4; size: .; J: TRBJ1-1; D: TRBD1
DNA: TGTGCCAGTAGCCCCCCGAGCGGGGGGCCCCTCCGAGAGACCCAGTACTTC; CDR3: CASSPPSGGPLRETQYF; length: 17; V: TRBV19; size: .; J: TRBJ2-5; D: TRBD2
DNA: TGTGCCAGCTCACCACCAGGTGGAGAGAATGAGCAGTTCTTC; CDR3: CASSPPGGENEQFF; length: 14; V: TRBV18; size: .; J: TRBJ2-1; D: .
DNA: TGTGCCAGTAGTGTGACAGGGGGCTTCTGGACCGGGGAGCTGTTTTTT; CDR3: CASSVTGGFWTGELFF; length: 16; V: TRBV19; size: .; J: TRBJ2-2; D: TRBD1
DNA: TGTGCCAGCGCGACAGGACAAGGAAAAGAGACCCAGTACTTC; CDR3: CASATGQGKETQYF; length: 14; V: TRBV7-2; size: .; J: TRBJ2-5; D: .
DNA: TGTGCCAGCAGCTTAGATACGGGGAGGTCTACTGAAGCTTTCTTT; CDR3: CASSLDTGRSTEAFF; length: 15; V: TRBV11-3; size: once; J: TRBJ1-1; D: .
DNA: TGTGCCAGCAGTTCCGGGACAGACTATCAGCCCCAGCATTTT; CDR3: CASSSGTDYQPQHF; length: 14; V: TRBV6-2/TRBV6-3; size: .; J: TRBJ1-5; D: TRBD1
DNA: TGTGCCTGGAAGACAGGTAGGGGCACTGAAGCTTTCTTT; CDR3: CAWKTGRGTEAFF; length: 13; V: TRBV30; size: .; J: TRBJ1-1; D: .
DNA: TGTGCCAGCAGCGTTGGGACAGTGGGGGGAAACACCATATATTTT; CDR3: CASSVGTVGGNTIYF; length: 15; V: TRBV9; size: few; J: TRBJ1-3; D: TRBD1
DNA: TGTGCCAGCAGCCAGGGACAGCCATATGGCTACACCTTC; CDR3: CASSQGQPYGYTF; length: 13; V: TRBV28; size: few; J: TRBJ1-2; D: TRBD1
DNA: TGTGCCAGCGTAAGGGACAACAATCAGCCCCAGCATTTT; CDR3: CASVRDNNQPQHF; length: 13; V: TRBV6-5; size: once; J: TRBJ1-5; D: .
DNA: TGTGCCAGCAGCGTAGCGGGGAGGACCGACAATGAGCAGTTCTTC; CDR3: CASSVAGRTDNEQFF; length: 15; V: TRBV9; size: .; J: TRBJ2-1; D: .
DNA: TGCAGCGTTGGAGGAAGTATTGATGGCTACACCTTC; CDR3: CSVGGSIDGYTF; length: 12; V: TRBV29-1; size: .; J: TRBJ1-2; D: .
DNA: TGTGCCAGCAGCGTAGTAGCGGGACTTTACAATGAGCAGTTCTTC; CDR3: CASSVVAGLYNEQFF; length: 15; V: TRBV9; size: .; J: TRBJ2-1; D: TRBD2
DNA: TGCGCCAGCGTAGAGACAGGACAGGGCTCTGGAAACACCATATATTTT; CDR3: CASVETGQGSGNTIYF; length: 16; V: TRBV10-2; size: .; J: TRBJ1-3; D: TRBD1
DNA: TGTGCCAGCAGCTTAGGGCAGACTAGAGACGGAGAGACCCAGTACTTC; CDR3: CASSLGQTRDGETQYF; length: 16; V: TRBV7-2; size: .; J: TRBJ2-5; D: .
DNA: TGTGCCAGCAGCTTAGTTCAGGAGGGCGCTGAAGCTTTCTTT; CDR3: CASSLVQEGAEAFF; length: 14; V: TRBV7-2; size: .; J: TRBJ1-1; D: .
DNA: TGTGCCAGCAGTGAAGGCGGTGAGCAGTACTTC; CDR3: CASSEGGEQYF; length: 11; V: TRBV2; size: .; J: TRBJ2-7; D: .